A selection of T cell receptor beta chains follows, all from one sample in a study of coeliac disease. Data came from immunoSEQ multiplex PCR; TCRdb stores just in-frame clones and leaves some out. Of about 2,200 clones listed, about 59% are singletons. The material sequenced was lamina propria lymphocytes from the gut. The receptors stem from a woman between 25 and 40 years old with active celiac disease. CDR3s include the opening cysteine and the closing phenylalanine or tryptophan. The order of the fields is J gene, clone size, D gene, V gene, CDR3 DNA, CDR3 protein. A D gene is named only where the DNA matches it firmly. Expanded clones get a size class; other rows say once, few or many, or leave the size out.

TRBJ1-4	NA	NA	TRBV7-8	TGTGCCAGCAGCTTAGTTCGGGGAACTAATGAAAAACTGTTTTTT	CASSLVRGTNEKLFF
TRBJ2-1	NA	TRBD2	TRBV30	TGTGCCTGGAGTGTACGAGGGACTACGAATAATGAGCAGTTCTTC	CAWSVRGTTNNEQFF
TRBJ2-1	NA	NA	TRBV29-1	TGCAGCGTGTCCCTGACCCTGGGGGGGCCCGATGAGCAGTTCTTC	CSVSLTLGGPDEQFF
TRBJ2-7	few	NA	TRBV30	TGTGCCTGGGGGGGGGCCTTATTCATACAGCAGTACTTC	CAWGGALFIQQYF
TRBJ2-3	NA	TRBD2	TRBV6-8	TGTGCCCCTTGGGGCCTAGCGGGAGCAGATACGCAGTATTTT	CAPWGLAGADTQYF
TRBJ1-5	NA	TRBD1	TRBV27	TGTGCCAGCAGTTTGGTCGCGGATATCAGGGGGCGGAATCAGCCCCAGCATTTT	CASSLVADIRGRNQPQHF
TRBJ1-2	NA	TRBD1	TRBV15	TGTGCCACCAGCACAACCACAGGGGGCGGTGGCTACACCTTC	CATSTTTGGGGYTF
TRBJ2-3	NA	TRBD2	TRBV6-1	TGTGCCAGCAGTTTCCTAGCGGGAGCGGGCGATACGCAGTATTTT	CASSFLAGAGDTQYF
TRBJ1-5	NA	NA	TRBV6-1	TGTGCCAGCAGTGTGAGGAGGGTTAGCAATCAGCCCCAGCATTTT	CASSVRRVSNQPQHF
TRBJ1-2	few	NA	TRBV27	TGTGCCAGCAGTTCTCTACCGTGGACAGACTATGGCTACACCTTC	CASSSLPWTDYGYTF
TRBJ1-2	NA	NA	TRBV7-9	TGTGCCAGCAGCTTCAGTGTCTATGGCTACACCTTC	CASSFSVYGYTF
TRBJ1-2	NA	NA	TRBV13	TGTGCCAGCAGTCTAGAGGAGGGAGCCTATGGCTACACCTTC	CASSLEEGAYGYTF
TRBJ1-2	NA	NA	TRBV10-1	TGCGCCAGCAGTGAAACCGCATCCGGACTCAGGAAGTATGGCTACACCTTC	CASSETASGLRKYGYTF
TRBJ2-7	NA	TRBD1	TRBV7-6	TGTGCCAGCAGCCCGGAAAGGGGGACAGGGGGCTACGAGCAGTACTTC	CASSPERGTGGYEQYF
TRBJ2-7	NA	TRBD2	TRBV7-9	TGTGCCAGCAGCTTAGTGTTGCGGGAGAGTCGGCTGGACGAGCAGTACTTC	CASSLVLRESRLDEQYF
TRBJ1-2	few	NA	TRBV19	TGTGCCAGTAGTATAGTCCCAGGGGCTTTCGACGGCTACACCTTC	CASSIVPGAFDGYTF
TRBJ2-7	large	TRBD2	TRBV7-6	TGTGCCAGCAGCTTACTTGTAACCGGGACTAGCGGTAACCCCGGGGAGCAGTACTTC	CASSLLVTGTSGNPGEQYF
TRBJ2-7	NA	TRBD1	TRBV4-1	TGCGCCAGCAGCGTGAGCGGACAGGGGGATCTTTACGAGCAGTACTTC	CASSVSGQGDLYEQYF
TRBJ2-7	NA	NA	TRBV29-1	TGCAGCGTTGTACCCCCGGGACAAGAGTACGAGCAGTACTTC	CSVVPPGQEYEQYF
TRBJ2-3	once	NA	TRBV7-7	TGTGCCAGCAGCTTTACTGCGAGGGATACGCAGTATTTT	CASSFTARDTQYF
TRBJ2-3	NA	NA	TRBV27	TGTGCCAGCAGTCCCAACACCCGGGACACTCGCACAGATACGCAGTATTTT	CASSPNTRDTRTDTQYF
TRBJ1-2	NA	NA	TRBV5-1	TGCGCCAGCAGCCTCAGGGGCGGAGGTGGCTACACCTTC	CASSLRGGGGYTF
TRBJ2-7	few	NA	TRBV12-5	TGTGCTAGTGGGAGTTCAGGCCTAAGGTCCTACGAGCAGTACTTC	CASGSSGLRSYEQYF
TRBJ1-1	NA	TRBD1	TRBV28	TGTGCCAGCCCCGGGACAGAGAACACTGAAGCTTTCTTT	CASPGTENTEAFF
TRBJ2-7	large	NA	TRBV5-5	TGTGCCAGCAGCTTGGAACAGGGCCCCCACGAGCAGTACTTC	CASSLEQGPHEQYF
TRBJ1-1	NA	TRBD1	TRBV10-3	TGTGCCATCAGTGACAGGGGGCTAGCCTCTGAAGCTTTCTTT	CAISDRGLASEAFF
TRBJ1-6	once	TRBD1	TRBV19	TGTGCCAGTAGTATTTACGAACCCCCCCGAGGTACAGGGGCAGTGGGCTCCTATAATTCACCCCTCCACTTT	CASSIYEPPRGTGAVGSYNSPLHF
TRBJ2-1	few	NA	TRBV5-6	TGTGCCAGCAGCTTGGGTAGCCTGACGTTCTTC	CASSLGSLTFF
TRBJ1-2	NA	NA	TRBV14	TGTGCCAGCAGCCAATCCATGAACTATGGCTACACCTTC	CASSQSMNYGYTF
TRBJ2-5	NA	TRBD2	TRBV7-6	TGTGCCAGCAGCTCTCGGACTAGTGGCCAGACCCAGTACTTC	CASSSRTSGQTQYF
TRBJ2-2	NA	TRBD2	TRBV7-9	TGTGCCAGCAGCCAGGACGGGAGGAGCGGGTCCGGGGAGCTGTTTTTT	CASSQDGRSGSGELFF
TRBJ2-7	NA	NA	TRBV29-1	TGCAGCGTTGCTAATAGGGGGATCACCTACGAGCAGTACTTC	CSVANRGITYEQYF
TRBJ1-2	few	NA	TRBV29-1	TGCAGCGTTGAATCACGGAGGTGGCAGCGTGCCCTCCCATATGGCTACACCTTC	CSVESRRWQRALPYGYTF
TRBJ1-2	NA	NA	TRBV6-1	TGTGCCAGCAGTGAAGGCGACTTACATGGCTACACCTTC	CASSEGDLHGYTF
TRBJ1-1	NA	NA	TRBV13	TGTGCCAGCAGCTTAGGCAGAGGGAGTGAAGCTTTCTTT	CASSLGRGSEAFF
TRBJ1-5	NA	TRBD1	TRBV4-1	TGCGCCAGCAGCCACATTATCCGGGACAGGGCCCCCCCCCAGCATTTT	CASSHIIRDRAPPQHF
TRBJ2-4	NA	NA	TRBV6-5	TGTGCCAGCAGTTCGTGGGGGGACATTCAGTACTTC	CASSSWGDIQYF
TRBJ2-5	NA	TRBD2	TRBV6-1	TGTGCCAGCAGTGCCCCTTTAGCGGGAGGACAGCAAGAGACCCAGTACTTC	CASSAPLAGGQQETQYF
TRBJ1-1	large	NA	TRBV6-5	TGTGCCAGCAGAGCCCCCAGGGCAGCTTTCTTT	CASRAPRAAFF
TRBJ1-1	NA	NA	TRBV11-1	TGTGCCAGCAGCTTAAGCATAGCCCTTGAAGCTTTCTTT	CASSLSIALEAFF
TRBJ1-4	once	NA	TRBV7-2	TGTGCCAGCAGCTTAGCTGGGGGCGGAAATAATGAAAAACTGTTTTTT	CASSLAGGGNNEKLFF
TRBJ1-2	NA	NA	TRBV5-1	TGCGCCAGCTCGGGCGAAGGACTACCCGGCTACACCTTC	CASSGEGLPGYTF
TRBJ2-7	NA	TRBD1	TRBV6-5	TGTGCCAGCAGTCGAAAGCGGACAGGGCACCACGAGCAGTACTTC	CASSRKRTGHHEQYF
TRBJ2-5	NA	TRBD2	TRBV7-7	TGTGCCAGCAGCTTAGCGCTAGCGGGAGAGGGGGAGACCCAGTACTTC	CASSLALAGEGETQYF
TRBJ1-1	NA	TRBD1	TRBV5-4	TGTGCCAGCAGCAGGGGGCCTGAAGCTTTCTTT	CASSRGPEAFF
TRBJ1-5	NA	TRBD1	TRBV6-6	TGTGCCAGCAGCCACCTGGACAGGGATCAGCCCCAGCATTTT	CASSHLDRDQPQHF
TRBJ1-5	NA	NA	TRBV19	TGTGCCAGTAGTATGTGGGGGCCCAGCAATCAGCCCCAGCATTTT	CASSMWGPSNQPQHF
TRBJ1-2	NA	NA	TRBV29-1	TGCAGCGTCGCCCGCCCACCAGGGAAATGGGACACCTTC	CSVARPPGKWDTF
TRBJ1-2	NA	NA	TRBV7-8	TGTGCCAGCAGCCCCACGCTGACAGTAGCTAACTATGGCTACACCTTC	CASSPTLTVANYGYTF
TRBJ2-7	NA	NA	TRBV2	TGTGCCTGCGCGCGTACGTTTAACGAGCAGTACTTC	CACARTFNEQYF